The 25 T cell receptor beta chains listed next were all sequenced from one sample in a study of cytomegalovirus exposure and HLA in healthy donors. Researchers ran the PCR with 60 Vbeta and 13 Jbeta primers. The protocol was immunoSEQ multiplex PCR, while the TCRdb copy is restricted to in-frame clones and leaves out a portion. The data contain around 130,000 clones, around 9% of them seen just once; the ten biggest clones take up under 5.5%. The sample taken for sequencing was PBMCs. The receptors originated from a middle-aged man in good health and CMV-seronegative.

This clone was seen only a few times. The chain carries TRBV10-3 and TRBJ1-4; 7 nucleotides align to TRBD1. The CDR3 is 13 residues long. Germline loops: CDR1 ENHRY, CDR2 SYGVKD. Trimming cost V 10 bases and J 6 bases; bases outside gene matches: 8. The CDR3 spells CATQSTGDEKLFF. CDR3 nucleotide sequence: TGTGCCACTCAATCCACAGGGGATGAAAAACTGTTTTTT.

This clone was detected a few times. The gene calls are TRBV6-5 and TRBJ2-1; D is perhaps TRBD1 (5 bases). Germline V gene sequence: CDR1 MNHEY, CDR2 SVGAGI. Trimming took 0 bases from V and 10 from J, leaving 7 bases between them. The CDR3 has 12 residues. The CDR3 region is CASSYSQGEQFF. CDR3 DNA: TGTGCCAGCAGTTACTCCCAGGGAGAGCAGTTCTTC.

This clone came up a few times. This chain joins TRBV4-3 and TRBJ2-7; TRBD1 might be the D (6 bases). The CDR3 has 14 amino acids. Deletions cut 4 bases from V and 3 bases from J, with 13 bases between. CDR1 LGHNA and CDR2 YSLEER come from the germline V gene. CDR3 DNA sequence: TGCGCCAGCAGCCCCGGGAAAGGGGGCTACGAGCAGTACTTC. This sequence encodes CASSPGKGGYEQYF.

The chain couples TRBV4-1 to TRBJ1-1, with 7 positions matching TRBD1. V was clipped by 0 bases and J by 4 bases; unmatched bases: 5. From germline, CDR1 is MGHRA and CDR2 YSYEKL. The CDR3 extends over 15 amino acids. The CDR3 loop is CASSQDGQGGTEAFF. The CDR3 nucleotides read TGCGCCAGCAGCCAAGATGGGCAGGGGGGCACTGAAGCTTTCTTT.

The chain carries TRBV4-2 and TRBJ2-3; 8 positions agree with TRBD2. Trimming at V came to 3 bases and at J to 2 bases, leaving 7 bases not matched to a gene. This CDR3 has 16 amino acids. In germline, CDR1 is LGHNA, CDR2 YNFKEQ. CDR3 coding DNA: TGTGCCAGCAGCCAGCGGGGGGCGGTTGACACAGATACGCAGTATTTT. Its translation: CASSQRGAVDTDTQYF.

This chain links TRBV2 with TRBJ1-1; D might be TRBD1 (5 bases). There are 11 residues in the CDR3. CDR1 is SNHLY, CDR2 FYNNEI, per germline. V shed 6 bases and J shed 11 bases, with 13 bases lying between them. In DNA form, the CDR3 reads TGTGCCAGCAGGGACGGAGGGGCTGCTTTCTTT. It encodes CASRDGGAAFF.

The chain combines TRBV7-9 with TRBJ2-3; D possibly corresponds to TRBD1 (6 bases). This CDR3 has 15 residues. The germline V gene encodes CDR1 SEHNR and CDR2 FQNEAQ (reference sequence). Trimming left V 5 bases short and J 2 bases short, with 14 bases between. The CDR3 DNA follows: TGTGCCAGCAGCGCTAGAGGGGGAACCACAGATACGCAGTATTTT. This gives the protein CASSARGGTTDTQYF.

The chain recombines TRBV5-6 with TRBJ2-5; TRBD2 matches 14 bases. V was clipped by 4 bases and J by 2 bases; unmatched bases: 4. Germline CDR1 reads SGHDT; CDR2 reads YYEEEE. This CDR3 spans 16 amino acids. The CDR3 sequence is CASSPRLAGGQETQYF. Here the CDR3 DNA reads TGTGCCAGCAGCCCCCGACTAGCGGGGGGGCAAGAGACCCAGTACTTC.

The CDR3 loop reads CSVVPGNYGYTF. The CDR3 DNA follows: TGCAGCGTTGTTCCAGGGAACTATGGCTACACCTTC. V gene TRBV29-1 combines with J gene TRBJ1-2; D is perhaps TRBD1 (5 bases). Germline V gene sequence: CDR1 SQVTM, CDR2 ANQGSEA. The CDR3 has 12 amino acids. Trimming took off 4 bases at V and 2 bases at J, with 8 bases between the two ends.

This clone was counted only a few times. The chain is built from TRBV19 and TRBJ2-2; tentative D call: TRBD2 (5 bases). Germline lookup yields CDR1 LNHDA and CDR2 SQIVND (reference sequence). The CDR3 consists of 13 residues. V was shortened by 5 bases and J by 3 bases, with 7 bases between the two germline ends. The CDR3 loop reads CASSRTDTGELFF. CDR3 in DNA: TGTGCCAGTAGTCGGACTGACACCGGGGAGCTGTTTTTT.

J is TRBJ1-2 and V is TRBV27; D gene uncertain. This CDR3 has 13 residues. Germline CDR1 is MNHEY and CDR2 is SMNVEV (reference sequence). V lost 1 base and J 0 bases, leaving 3 bases between the germline ends. CDR3 in amino acids: CASSLYSNYGYTF. CDR3 sequence (DNA): TGTGCCAGCAGTTTATACTCTAACTATGGCTACACCTTC.

This clone was observed a handful of times. The V and J genes are TRBV6-1 and TRBJ2-3, with D maybe TRBD2 (6 bases). Trimming cost V 7 bases and J 0 bases, with 11 bases left between them. Per germline, CDR1 MNHNS and CDR2 SASEGT. The CDR3 sequence is 14 residues long. The DNA of the CDR3 is TGTGCCAGCAAGGCGGGACCCAGCACAGATACGCAGTATTTT. Its translation: CASKAGPSTDTQYF.

This clone was counted a few times. The chain uses TRBV7-9 and TRBJ2-3; D perhaps matches TRBD1 (5 bases). V lost 2 bases, J lost 10 bases, and 7 bases lay in between. There are 11 residues in the CDR3. Germline V gene data show CDR1 as SEHNR and CDR2 as FQNEAQ (reference sequence). The CDR3 nucleotides are TGTGCCAGCAGCTTACCAGGGTCGCAGTATTTT. It yields the protein CASSLPGSQYF.

The V gene is TRBV9, the J gene TRBJ2-2; a possible D gene is TRBD2 (6 bases). Germline lookup yields CDR1 SGDLS and CDR2 YYNGEE. Trimming cost V 4 bases and J 3 bases, with 13 bases left between them. The CDR3 totals 15 residues. CDR3 loop: CASSSGLYHTGELFF. DNA for the CDR3: TGTGCCAGCAGCTCGGGACTCTATCACACCGGGGAGCTGTTTTTT.

In this sample, this clone turned up a few times. The chain uses TRBV4-1 and TRBJ2-3, with 9 bases matching TRBD1. CDR3 length equals 14 residues. With 5 bases clipped from V and 3 bases from J, the junction kept 3 bases outside the gene matches. The germline gives CDR1 MGHRA, CDR2 YSYEKL. The chain's CDR3 is CASSYGQGTDTQYF. The CDR3 DNA reads as TGCGCCAGCAGCTACGGACAGGGGACAGATACGCAGTATTTT.

This clone was detected a few times. The rearrangement uses TRBV10-3 and TRBJ1-1; 10 nucleotides match TRBD1. The CDR3 totals 14 residues. The germline gives CDR1 ENHRY, CDR2 SYGVKD. V lost 4 bases and J lost 1; bases outside the gene matches: 0. This CDR3 is CAISGDRGNTEAFF. CDR3 nucleotides: TGTGCCATCAGTGGGGACAGGGGGAACACTGAAGCTTTCTTT.

The V and J genes are TRBV6-1 and TRBJ2-1, with TRBD2 as a possible D gene (6 bases). This CDR3 is built from 13 residues. The germline V and J ends were trimmed by 8 bases and 4 bases, with 12 bases remaining between them. The germline gives CDR1 MNHNS, CDR2 SASEGT. CDR3 sequence: CASLGGFYNEQFF. Here the CDR3 DNA reads TGTGCCAGCTTGGGGGGTTTTTACAATGAGCAGTTCTTC.

This clone has only a few counts. The V call is TRBV6-5, the J call TRBJ2-1, with 8 nucleotides matching TRBD2. Germline CDR1 reads MNHEY; CDR2 reads SVGAGI. The CDR3 runs to 15 residues. Trimming took 6 bases from V and 10 from J; bases not matched to a gene: 14. The CDR3 bases are TGTGCCAGCAGCCCCCGGGGGCGGGGGGAATTCGAGCAGTTCTTC. This codes for CASSPRGRGEFEQFF.

CDR3 nucleotide sequence: TGTGCCATCAGTGACCGGGGACTAGCGGGGGCCCATGGCACCGGGGAGCTGTTTTTT. Amino acid sequence: CAISDRGLAGAHGTGELFF. This chain uses TRBV10-3 with TRBJ2-2; 14 bases fit TRBD2. This CDR3 is 19 amino acids long. The J segment lost 4 bases and the V segment lost 3 bases, leaving 10 bases of the junction unmatched. Germline values: CDR1 ENHRY, CDR2 SYGVKD.

The gene calls are TRBV5-6 and TRBJ1-1; D not certain. The CDR3 is 13 amino acids. Trimming left V 4 bases short and J 2 bases short, with 9 bases between. The V gene's germline CDR1 is SGHDT and CDR2 YYEEEE. CDR3 DNA: TGTGCCAGCAGCAACAGCCTTAACACTGAAGCTTTCTTT. This translates into CASSNSLNTEAFF.

This clone turned up a few times. The chain joins TRBV19 to TRBJ1-5; D gene uncertain. V shed 5 bases and J shed 4 bases, with 9 bases lying between them. There are 13 residues in the CDR3. Germline CDR1 and CDR2: LNHDA and SQIVND (reference sequence). CDR3 sequence: CASSPQKNQPQHF. The CDR3 DNA follows: TGTGCCAGTAGTCCCCAGAAAAATCAGCCCCAGCATTTT.

This chain connects TRBV5-4 to TRBJ1-6; a weak D match, TRBD1 (6 bases). V was cut by 3 bases and J by 6 bases, with 16 bases left in between. There are 16 residues in the CDR3. CDR1 and CDR2 from the germline V gene are SGHNT and YYREEE (reference sequence). The CDR3 reads CASSWGPAGANSPLHF. The DNA of the CDR3 is TGTGCCAGCAGCTGGGGGCCGGCGGGGGCTAATTCACCCCTCCACTTT.

This rearrangement joins TRBV29-1 to TRBJ2-3; D gene uncertain. The CDR3 totals 13 residues. From germline, CDR1 is SQVTM and CDR2 ANQGSEA. Between the trimmed V and J ends, which lost 5 bases and 2 bases, there was a span of 11 bases. CDR3 coding DNA: TGCAGCGTTAGGCAGGTGATCACAGATACGCAGTATTTT. Translated: CSVRQVITDTQYF.

In this sample, this clone turned up a few times. The V and J genes are TRBV5-4 and TRBJ1-6; 7 nucleotides agree with TRBD1. Germline assignment: CDR1 SGHNT and CDR2 YYREEE (reference sequence). CDR3 length equals 14 residues. Trimming took 0 bases from V and 12 from J; bases not matched to a gene: 6. The CDR3 nucleotides read TGTGCCAGCAGCTTGGTTCAGGGGGATTTACCCCTCCACTTT. Its protein is CASSLVQGDLPLHF.

This chain connects TRBV27 to TRBJ2-2, with D possibly being TRBD2 (7 bases). Germline assignment: CDR1 MNHEY and CDR2 SMNVEV (reference sequence). The CDR3 loop spans 15 amino acids. The V gene lost 4 bases and the J gene lost 7 bases, with 16 bases spanning the gap. In DNA, the CDR3 is TGTGCCAGCAGTTATACGGGGGGCCGGGGCGGGGAGCTGTTTTTT. This encodes CASSYTGGRGGELFF.